The 9 T cell receptor beta chains below were found in one sample sequenced in a study of T cell responses to AZD1222 COVID-19 vaccine (dated by TCRdb to the early 2020s). Library method: the immunoSEQ multiplex PCR assay. The source is immuneACCESS, and TCRdb retained only in-frame sequences with V and J called. Part of the clones is not carried over; for the studies checked, unresolved V genes explain less than half of this, and the remainder is unexplained. In this sample the table shows approximately 73,000 clones, about 83% of which occur a single time. The ten largest make up approximately 9.8% of the sample. Interpreted using the paper, the time point label stands for: baseline before first vaccination. This sample comprised peripheral blood, obtained on day 0 of AZD1222 vaccination. Receptors were obtained from an adult in good health.

This clone was recorded a few times. J is TRBJ2-1 and V is TRBV2; 9 nucleotides line up with TRBD2. The germline gives CDR1 SNHLY, CDR2 FYNNEI. The CDR3 sequence is 17 residues long. The trim removed 6 bases at V and 7 bases at J, leaving 16 bases unmatched. CDR3: CASSSLRGGGALNEQFF. CDR3 nucleotides: TGTGCCAGCAGCTCCCTTCGAGGCGGGGGGGCGTTGAATGAGCAGTTCTTC.

V gene TRBV29-1 combines with J gene TRBJ2-7, with 12 bases matching TRBD2. CDR1 SQVTM and CDR2 ANQGSEA come from the germline V gene. Losses at the gene ends were 4 bases for V and 5 bases for J; bases not matched to a gene: 6. The CDR3 loop spans 14 amino acids. The CDR3 coding sequence is TGCAGCGTTGCTAGCGGGGGGGCTATCGACGAGCAGTACTTC. Protein: CSVASGGAIDEQYF.

The chain links TRBV9 to TRBJ2-1; D unclear. Per germline, CDR1 SGDLS and CDR2 YYNGEE. Trimming shortened V by 4 bases and J by 1 base, and 9 bases separated the two germline ends. This CDR3 spans 14 amino acids. CDR3 residues: CASSPLGSYNEQFF. In DNA, the CDR3 is TGTGCCAGCAGCCCCCTAGGGTCCTACAATGAGCAGTTCTTC. Using reference TRBV9 and TRBJ2-1 for the parts outside the CDR3, the full variable domain is DSGVTQTPKHLITATGQRVTLRCSPRSGDLSVYWYQQSLDQGLQFLIQYYNGEERAKGNILERFSAQQFPDLHSELNLSSLELGDSALYFCASSPLGSYNEQFFGPGTRLTVL.

Only one count was recorded for this clone. The J gene is TRBJ2-7, the V gene TRBV29-1, with a possible D match to TRBD1 (6 bases). Germline V lookup: CDR1 SQVTM, CDR2 ANQGSEA. This CDR3 is built from 15 residues. V gave up 3 bases and J gave up 2 bases, with 17 bases separating them. CDR3: CSVDSFSGHTYEQYF. CDR3 nucleotide sequence: TGCAGCGTTGACTCTTTTTCGGGACATACCTACGAGCAGTACTTC.

This chain connects TRBV19 to TRBJ1-2, with 7 bases matching TRBD1. The CDR3 is made up of 14 amino acids. Germline V gene data show CDR1 as LNHDA and CDR2 as SQIVND (reference sequence). V shed 4 bases and J 4 bases; nucleotides not matched to a gene: 6. CDR3 sequence: CASSNTGVGYGYTF. CDR3 bases: TGTGCCAGTAGTAACACAGGGGTGGGCTATGGCTACACCTTC.

The CDR3 bases are TGTGCCTGGAGTGTGGGTCCCGGGGAGCTGTTTTTT. Protein: CAWSVGPGELFF. The J gene is TRBJ2-2, the V gene TRBV30, with unresolved D. The CDR3 contains 12 residues. From germline, CDR1 is GTSNPN and CDR2 SVGIG (reference sequence). The V end lost 0 bases, the J end lost 6 bases, and 5 bases lay between the germline ends.

This clone appeared a few times. This chain uses TRBV28 with TRBJ1-2; D remains unclear. The CDR3 runs to 11 residues. The germline V gene has CDR1 MDHEN and CDR2 SYDVKM. Trimming stripped 5 bases from V and 4 bases from J, with 5 bases between. CDR3 in amino acids: CASSNLYGYTF. The CDR3 DNA reads as TGTGCCAGCAGTAACCTCTATGGCTACACCTTC.

The chain joins TRBV2 to TRBJ2-7; possible D gene TRBD1, 6 bases. There are 14 residues in the CDR3. Per the germline V gene, CDR1 is SNHLY and CDR2 is FYNNEI. Trimming pared 0 bases from V and 2 bases from J, leaving 8 bases between. The DNA for the CDR3 is TGTGCCAGCAGTGAAGCGACAGGTCCCTACGAGCAGTACTTC. Its protein product is CASSEATGPYEQYF. The complete variable domain, with remaining parts taken from reference TRBV2 and TRBJ2-7, reads EPEVTQTPSHQVTQMGQEVILRCVPISNHLYFYWYRQILGQKVEFLVSFYNNEISEKSEIFDDQFSVERPDGSNFTLKIRSTKLEDSAMYFCASSEATGPYEQYFGPGTRLTVT.

The V and J genes are TRBV27 and TRBJ1-2; no clear D. The germline CDR1 and CDR2 sequences are MNHEY and SMNVEV (reference sequence). Trimming took 5 bases from V and 0 from J, leaving 16 bases between them. The CDR3 sequence is 16 residues long. CDR3 nucleotides: TGTGCCAGCAGTCCATCTTTACGCTTAGCTAACTATGGCTACACCTTC. As protein: CASSPSLRLANYGYTF.